This TCR beta chain was found in a study of OX40 agonist ivuxolimab in advanced cancers. About the study: The mean age was about 57 years, ranging from about 20 to 90, with around four fifths of participants male.

Assay used: immunoSEQ multiplex PCR; TCRdb lists only in-frame clones, some missing. The table records about 10,000 clones, less than 90% of them present only once. V was clipped by 3 bases and J by 8 bases; unmatched bases: 2. The germline CDR1 and CDR2 sequences are LGHNA and YNFKEQ. The length of the CDR3 is 13 residues. The source of this sequence is an adult with an advanced solid tumor such as melanoma, head and neck, liver or kidney cancer. Sequences were derived from CD4+ or CD8+ T cells sorted from blood, sampled in a trial of the OX40 agonist ivuxolimab. This chain links TRBV4-2 with TRBJ2-1, with 9 nucleotides matching TRBD2. CDR3 bases: TGTGCCAGCAGCCAGAGACTAGCGGATGAGCAGTTCTTC. Its translation: CASSQRLADEQFF.